The clone carrying this T cell receptor (beta chain) occurred once. The data derive from a study of blood T cell repertoires in COVID-19. The method was immunoSEQ multiplex PCR; TCRdb's version includes in-frame clones alone and lacks a portion of them. In the table there are roughly 120,000 clones, roughly 85% of which are singletons. CDR1 and CDR2 from the germline V gene are LGHNA and YSLEER. V shed 0 bases and J shed 5 bases, with 10 bases lying between them. The CDR3 length is 15 residues. The sequenced sample consisted of peripheral blood. The source of this sequence is a woman aged 80 or older with COVID-19, enrolled during active disease. The chain is built from TRBV4-3 and TRBJ2-2; D is undetermined. In DNA form, the CDR3 reads TGCGCCAGCAGCCAAGATTTCGTCGCGACCGGGGAGCTGTTTTTT. Translated: CASSQDFVATGELFF.